This TCR beta chain was identified in a study of shared clonotypes between healthy human individuals (dated by TCRdb to about 2020). Turning to the overall study: Three men and a couple of women, aged 18 to 49 years, made up the cohort. Per donor, three plates each were used for CD4 naive and CD4 memory, two for CD8 naive, and one for CD8 memory. The study deeply sequenced blood TCR repertoires of roughly five healthy adults to estimate repertoire size and the extent of clonotype sharing between individuals. Libraries were prepared and TCR repertoires were sequenced by different laboratories using diverse techniques, in order to increase sequencing depth and limit assay-specific biases. Each donor's leukapheresis produced roughly between roughly 0.85 and 9.5 billion PBMCs.

Regarding this clone: The target of this receptor is not known. No clone much larger than this one lies a single base away; base qualities are absent.

The donors were healthy, HIV-negative adults with no recently reported acute infections or vaccinations. Only Caucasian adults living in Nashville, Tennessee, USA were represented among the donors. CD8 memory samples combined magnetically selected CD45RO+ cells with CCR7-negative CD45RA+ effector memory (TemRA) cells. Blood was obtained by leukapheresis, after which PBMCs were separated by Ficoll-Histopaque density gradient centrifugation and cryopreserved in liquid nitrogen vapor phase. Analytical flow cytometry was used to check the purity and quantity of every magnetically sorted T cell population. Each sorted fraction had its genomic DNA isolated and then quantified by UV absorbance on a Nanodrop 2000c. Broad study findings and their caveats: Clonotypes shared by all four sorted-subset donors showed higher generation probabilities than non-shared clonotypes. Naive subsets generally had larger estimated clonotype richness than memory subsets. Even with the large sequencing depth, rarefaction of the sorted-subset datasets indicated that sequencing was incomplete. Across four donors, 4.5% to 6.5% of naive CD4, 3% to 3.5% of naive CD8, around 2.1% of memory CD4, and approximately 0.42% of memory CD8 clonotypes were shared. Sampling was restricted to blood, and TCR repertoires in tissue are likely to differ from TCR repertoires in blood. Pairwise subsampling led to the expectation that sequencing depth would affect the degree of clonotype sharing among donors. The genetic and exposure-history diversity represented was limited by the small number of donors.

Using the deep immunoSEQ assay, TCR CDR3 regions were amplified from genomic DNA by multiplex PCR. Extracted genomic DNA from each cell subset was distributed evenly across all wells of several immunoSEQ 96-well plates, and each plate was treated as a replicate. For sorted subsets, each replicate PCR was loaded with 200 ng genomic DNA, equivalent to approximately 27,000 T cell genomes. Purified libraries were quantified with a Qubit 3.0 fluorometer, sized on a Bioanalyzer 2100, and re-quantified with the KAPA Library Quantification kit. Every immunoSEQ 96-well plate was sequenced on a separate single-read 150-cycle Illumina NextSeq 550 flow cell. In the source study's methods: Because the immunoSEQ output included only junctional sequences and no quality scores, the filtering could not be the same as the filtering used for full-length reads. Sequences were annotated with PyIR, a Python wrapper for IgBLAST v1.9, using IMGT germline references to assign V/J genes and CDR3. Reads were filtered out if the reads had weak V/J assignments (E-value above 1e-6), no CDR3, stop codons, out-of-frame junctions, or ambiguous translated residues. A V3J clonotype was defined by an identical inferred V gene, J gene, and CDR3 amino acid sequence. To compute the percentage overlap between repertoires, the number of shared unique clonotypes was divided by the size of the smaller repertoire. RTK rarefaction, the Chao1 estimator, and Recon v2.1 estimates of unobserved clonotypes were used to assess repertoire richness. OLGA was used to compute generation probabilities for all TCRbeta clonotypes that the gDNA method yielded from a handful of donors. TCRdb re-hosts the immuneACCESS table, in-frame sequences only. Its copies lack some clones; in the studies checked, an unresolved V gene accounts for under half of them, and the cause for the rest is not known. V, J and clone size were drawn from that table, and D and trimming were deduced from the DNA. The sample table holds approximately 350,000 clones, of which around 96% were seen once. The ten largest clonotypes hold about 0.34% of the sample.

Taken from cysteine to phenylalanine, the CDR3 has 14 residues. Just CDR3 DNA is preserved here, 42 bases in frame from base 1. The germline V gene yields MDHEN for CDR1 and SYDVKM for CDR2. V gives up 4 bases and J gives up 4 bases, and the segment between their germline ends measures 11 bases. The TCR originated in a man aged 25-45 years in good health. In this chain, TRBV28 is recombined with TRBJ1-5; the D segment could be TRBD1, given 6 matching bases. The sequenced material came from memory CD8+ T cells sorted from blood. According to the study, the label for this sample's cell subset or site signals: CD45RO+ cells pooled with CCR7-negative TemRA cells. The CDR3 amino acid sequence is: CASSWSRGNQPQHF. Here is the DNA: TGTGCCAGCAGTTGGAGCAGGGGTAATCAGCCCCAGCATTTT.